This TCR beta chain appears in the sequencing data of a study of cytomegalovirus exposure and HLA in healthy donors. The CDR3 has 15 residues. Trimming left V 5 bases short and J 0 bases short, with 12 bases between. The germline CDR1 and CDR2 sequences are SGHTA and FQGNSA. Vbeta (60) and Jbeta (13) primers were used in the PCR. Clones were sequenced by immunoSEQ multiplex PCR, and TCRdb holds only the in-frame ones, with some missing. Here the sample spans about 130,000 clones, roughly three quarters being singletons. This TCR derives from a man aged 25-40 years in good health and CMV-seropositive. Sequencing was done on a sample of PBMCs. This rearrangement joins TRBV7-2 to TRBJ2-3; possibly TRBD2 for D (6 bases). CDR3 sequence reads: CASSLYGTSTDTQYF. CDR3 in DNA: TGTGCCAGCAGCCTTTACGGGACTAGCACAGATACGCAGTATTTT.